Below are 13 T cell receptor beta chains sequenced from a single sample in a study of cytomegalovirus exposure and HLA in healthy donors. Assay used: immunoSEQ multiplex PCR; TCRdb lists only in-frame clones, some missing. This table holds more than 95,000 clones, approximately 86% found once. Sequencing was done on a sample of PBMCs. The receptors originated from a woman aged 18 to 35 in good health and CMV-seropositive.

This clone came up a few times. This rearrangement joins TRBV15 to TRBJ1-5, with 7 bases identical to TRBD1. With 2 bases clipped from V and 7 bases from J, the junction kept 5 bases outside the gene matches. This CDR3 has 14 residues. Germline V gene data show CDR1 as LNHNV and CDR2 as YYDKDF (reference sequence). This CDR3 reads CATSRRQGSQPQHF. CDR3 in DNA: TGTGCCACCAGCAGACGACAGGGAAGCCAGCCCCAGCATTTT.

The chain employs TRBV5-1 and TRBJ1-1; possibly TRBD1 for D (6 bases). From germline, CDR1 is SGHRS and CDR2 YFSETQ. This CDR3 is 15 amino acids long. Trimming cost V 6 bases and J 1 base, with 16 bases left between them. The CDR3 sequence: CASTLAGTQNTEAFF. DNA for the CDR3: TGCGCCAGCACCCTCGCCGGGACACAGAACACTGAAGCTTTCTTT.

The rearrangement joins TRBV5-6 to TRBJ1-2; 11 bases match TRBD1. This CDR3 is 15 amino acids long. The V segment lost 4 bases and the J segment 4 bases; nucleotides outside the gene matches: 6. Looked up from germline, CDR1 is SGHDT and CDR2 is YYEEEE. The chain's CDR3 is CASSDGTGGPYGYTF. The CDR3 coding sequence is TGTGCCAGCAGCGACGGGACAGGGGGACCCTATGGCTACACCTTC. Together with reference TRBV5-6 and TRBJ1-2, the CDR3 gives the full variable domain: DAGVTQSPTHLIKTRGQQVTLRCSPKSGHDTVSWYQQALGQGPQFIFQYYEEEERQRGNFPDRFSGHQFPNYSSELNVNALLLGDSALYLCASSDGTGGPYGYTFGSGTRLTVV.

The chain links TRBV11-3 to TRBJ1-2, with TRBD1 matching 8 bases. The CDR3 extends over 15 amino acids. The ends lost 5 bases at V and 4 bases at J; junction bases unmatched: 9. The germline V gene encodes CDR1 SGHNT and CDR2 YENEEA. The CDR3 loop is CASSPGQGRSYGYTF. The DNA of the CDR3 is TGTGCCAGCAGCCCCGGACAGGGACGGAGCTATGGCTACACCTTC.

The gene calls are TRBV28 and TRBJ1-1, with unresolved D. The CDR3 is 14 residues long. Trimming took 5 bases from V and 2 from J, leaving 12 bases between them. Germline V gene sequence: CDR1 MDHEN, CDR2 SYDVKM. The CDR3 loop is CASSVRALNTEAFF. For the CDR3, the DNA is TGTGCCAGCAGTGTGAGGGCCCTTAACACTGAAGCTTTCTTT.

The chain combines TRBV7-6 with TRBJ1-1, with D possibly being TRBD1 (5 bases). This CDR3 is built from 14 residues. The germline V and J ends were trimmed by 5 bases and 2 bases, with 12 bases remaining between them. The germline CDR1 and CDR2 sequences are SGHVS and FNYEAQ. CDR3 DNA sequence: TGTGCCAGCAGCGACCCTGACAGAAACACTGAAGCTTTCTTT. Translated, it gives CASSDPDRNTEAFF.

In the case of this clone: The same CDR3 arises from other DNA sequences in this sample as well. The chain joins TRBV2 to TRBJ2-7; D perhaps matches TRBD2 (6 bases). The CDR3 is 13 amino acids. The V gene's germline CDR1 is SNHLY and CDR2 FYNNEI. V was cut by 0 bases and J by 3 bases, with 6 bases left in between. This CDR3 is CASSEARGYEQYF. CDR3 DNA: TGTGCCAGCAGTGAAGCGCGGGGCTACGAGCAGTACTTC.

This chain joins TRBV5-6 and TRBJ1-4; no firm D call. Germline CDR1 SGHDT, CDR2 YYEEEE. V dropped 4 bases and J dropped 13 bases, with 11 bases sitting between them. This CDR3 is built from 11 residues. The CDR3 is CASSRRSRLFF. CDR3 nucleotide sequence: TGTGCCAGCAGCCGGAGGTCGAGACTGTTTTTT.

This chain connects TRBV9 to TRBJ1-2; D uncertain. Deletions cut 0 bases from V and 8 bases from J, with 11 bases between. Germline lookup yields CDR1 SGDLS and CDR2 YYNGEE. There are 13 residues in the CDR3. CDR3 sequence reads: CASSVEARGGYTF. The CDR3 coding sequence is TGTGCCAGCAGCGTAGAGGCACGAGGGGGCTACACCTTC.

The chain links TRBV5-4 to TRBJ2-1, with 10 positions matching TRBD2. V shed 4 bases and J 4 bases; nucleotides not matched to a gene: 5. CDR1 and CDR2 (germline): SGHNT, YYREEE (reference sequence). This CDR3 spans 15 amino acids. The CDR3 DNA reads as TGTGCCAGCAGCCGCGGGACTAGCGTATACAATGAGCAGTTCTTC. Protein product: CASSRGTSVYNEQFF.

This clone was detected once. The chain links TRBV9 to TRBJ2-5; 9 bases are shared with TRBD1. Germline loops: CDR1 SGDLS, CDR2 YYNGEE. The CDR3 has 15 residues. The trim removed 4 bases at V and 5 bases at J, leaving 9 bases unmatched. In nucleotides, the CDR3 is TGTGCCAGCAGCATCGGGGACAGGGAGGCGGAGACCCAGTACTTC. It specifies CASSIGDREAETQYF.

The V gene is TRBV29-1, the J gene TRBJ2-1; 9 bases agree with TRBD2. Germline values: CDR1 SQVTM, CDR2 ANQGSEA. The V gene end was trimmed by 6 bases and the J gene end by 9 bases; junction bases not matched to a gene: 12. The CDR3 spans 14 residues. CDR3 sequence (DNA): TGCAGCGTCCTAGGGCTAGCGGGAACGCGTGAGCAGTTCTTC. Its translation is CSVLGLAGTREQFF.

J is TRBJ2-5 and V is TRBV9; TRBD1 matches 7 bases. Germline V lookup: CDR1 SGDLS, CDR2 YYNGEE. CDR3 size: 13 residues. The V gene end was trimmed by 3 bases and the J gene end by 3 bases; junction bases not matched to a gene: 2. The CDR3 reads CASSAGTEETQYF. In DNA form, the CDR3 reads TGTGCCAGCAGCGCGGGGACAGAAGAGACCCAGTACTTC.